There are many counts of the clone carrying this T cell receptor (beta chain). Its matching antigen is unknown. Template material for amplifying TCR beta CDR3 regions consisted of RNA transcripts. HTBI primers were used for first-round RT-PCR of the TCR CDR3. TCRdb processed the multiplex PCR reads anew with MiXCR; each CDR3 protein has one entry. The repertoire holds around 340,000 distinct CDR3 sequences, with roughly 13% as singletons. Germline V CDR1 and CDR2: MDHEN, SYDVKM. This CDR3 has 15 residues. J lost 8 bases, V lost 9 bases, and 13 bases had no gene match. The source of the sample is a study of T cells in Graves' hyperthyroidism and ophthalmopathy. Findings and limits, study-wide: Separation of ophthalmopathy from stable hyperthyroidism was achieved by a 13 V-J model.

The authors deemed Graves' hyperthyroidism stable absent ophthalmopathy progression within 18 months. Uncontrolled infections, other autoimmune diseases, pregnancy or lactation led to exclusion of patients. Thyroid ultrasound, orbital computed tomography, clinical symptoms, and serum thyroxine and TRAb underpinned diagnoses. Specimen: blood. The sequence came from a woman aged 30 to 39 with Graves' hyperthyroidism. This chain uses TRBV28 with TRBJ1-2; 12 positions match TRBD1. CDR3 nucleotide sequence: TGTGCCAGTTCTGAACCGGGACAGGGGGCGCCGGGCTACACCTTC. Translating it yields CASSEPGQGAPGYTF.